This TCR beta chain was identified in a study of regulatory T cells in long-lasting Graves disease. The study's findings and limits: Persistent patients had more shared public clonotypes (around 3,000) than new patients (roughly 900). TRBV28 was favored in persistent disease, as were TRBJ1-2 and TRBJ2-5. Relative to newly diagnosed Graves' patients, persistent ones had lower TCR diversity.

The ends were cut back, 6 bases at V and 1 base at J, with 16 bases in the middle. The CDR3 contains 14 residues. Germline V gene lookup returns CDR1 DFQATT and CDR2 SNEGSKA (reference sequence). Building of the TCR beta libraries involved iRepertoire HTBI primers and Arm-PCR of CDR3 regions. TCRdb passed the multiplex PCR reads through MiXCR, listing each CDR3 protein once. In the table there are some 370,000 distinct CDR3 sequences, about 23% of which are singletons. Time point indicated: persistent/refractory GD, antithyroid drugs over 5 years with positive TRAb. Isolated PBMC RNA provided the starting material for the TCR library. Comments on this clonotype: What it binds is unknown.

The input for sequencing was peripheral blood mononuclear cells (PBMCs), taken when the disease was refractory, from a patient treated with antithyroid drugs. The clonotype comes from a woman in her thirties or forties with Graves disease. The V and J genes are TRBV20-1 and TRBJ2-7; D uncertain. The CDR3 reads CSAPRIFPSYEQYF. DNA of the CDR3: TGCAGTGCCCCTAGAATATTCCCGTCCTACGAGCAGTACTTC.